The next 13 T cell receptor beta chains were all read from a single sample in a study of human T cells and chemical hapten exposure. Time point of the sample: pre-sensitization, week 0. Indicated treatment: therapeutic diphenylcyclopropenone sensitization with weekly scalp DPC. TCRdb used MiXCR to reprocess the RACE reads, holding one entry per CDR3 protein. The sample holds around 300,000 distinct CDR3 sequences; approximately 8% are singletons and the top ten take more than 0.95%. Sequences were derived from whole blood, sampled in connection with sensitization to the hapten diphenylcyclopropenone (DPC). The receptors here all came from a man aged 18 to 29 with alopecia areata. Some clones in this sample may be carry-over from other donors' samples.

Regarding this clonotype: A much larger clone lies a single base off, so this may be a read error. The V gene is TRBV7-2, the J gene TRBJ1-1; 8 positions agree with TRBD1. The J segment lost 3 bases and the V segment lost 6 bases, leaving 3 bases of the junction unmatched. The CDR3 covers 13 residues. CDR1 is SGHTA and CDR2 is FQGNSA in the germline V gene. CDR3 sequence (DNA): TGTGCCAGCAGACCAGGGGGCTACACTGAAGCTTTCTTT. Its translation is CASRPGGYTEAFF.

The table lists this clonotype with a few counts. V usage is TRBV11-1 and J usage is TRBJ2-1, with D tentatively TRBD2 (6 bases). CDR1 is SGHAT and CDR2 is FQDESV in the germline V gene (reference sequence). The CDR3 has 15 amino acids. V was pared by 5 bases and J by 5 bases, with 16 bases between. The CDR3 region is CASSLGGAADNEQFF. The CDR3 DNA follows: TGTGCCAGCAGCCTCGGCGGGGCCGCGGACAATGAGCAGTTCTTC. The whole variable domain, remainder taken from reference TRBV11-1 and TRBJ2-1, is EAEVAQSPRYKITEKSQAVAFWCDPISGHATLYWYRQILGQGPELLVQFQDESVVDDSQLPKDRFSAERLKGVDSTLKIQPAELGDSAMYLCASSLGGAADNEQFFGPGTRLTVL.

CDR3 in amino acids: CSELQGSSTDTQYF. The CDR3, as DNA: TGCAGCGAGCTACAGGGATCGAGCACAGATACGCAGTATTTT. The V and J genes are TRBV29-1 and TRBJ2-3; tentatively, D is TRBD1 (6 bases). The CDR3 extends over 14 amino acids. Trimming pared 7 bases from V and 0 bases from J, leaving 14 bases between. Germline lookup yields CDR1 SQVTM and CDR2 ANQGSEA.

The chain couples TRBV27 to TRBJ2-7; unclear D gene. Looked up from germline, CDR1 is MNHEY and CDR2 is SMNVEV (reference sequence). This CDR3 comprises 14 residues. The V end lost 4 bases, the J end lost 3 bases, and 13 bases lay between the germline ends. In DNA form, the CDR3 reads TGTGCCAGCAGTTCTCGCCCAAGTATCTACGAGCAGTACTTC. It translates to CASSSRPSIYEQYF.

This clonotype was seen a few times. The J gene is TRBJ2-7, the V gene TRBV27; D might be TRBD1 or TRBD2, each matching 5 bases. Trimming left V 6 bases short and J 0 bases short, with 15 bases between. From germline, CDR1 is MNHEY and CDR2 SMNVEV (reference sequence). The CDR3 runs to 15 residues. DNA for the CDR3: TGTGCCAGCAGCCCCTGGGGGTTCCGCTCCTACGAGCAGTACTTC. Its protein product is CASSPWGFRSYEQYF.

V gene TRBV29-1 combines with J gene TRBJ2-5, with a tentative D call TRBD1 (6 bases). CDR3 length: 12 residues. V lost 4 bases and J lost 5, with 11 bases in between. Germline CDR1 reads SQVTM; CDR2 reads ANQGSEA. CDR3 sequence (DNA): TGCAGCGTTGTGGGGGCCGGCGAGACCCAGTACTTC. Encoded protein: CSVVGAGETQYF.

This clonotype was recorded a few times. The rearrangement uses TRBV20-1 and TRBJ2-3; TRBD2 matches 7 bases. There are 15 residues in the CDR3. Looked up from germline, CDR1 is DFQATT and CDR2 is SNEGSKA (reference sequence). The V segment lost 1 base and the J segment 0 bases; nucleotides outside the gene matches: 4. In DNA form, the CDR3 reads TGCAGTGCTAGAGCCCTAGCGGAAAGCACAGATACGCAGTATTTT. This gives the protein CSARALAESTDTQYF.

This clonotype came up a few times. The CDR3 here is CAISETGTGGGYGQQYF. The CDR3 nucleotides read TGTGCCATCAGTGAGACCGGGACAGGGGGCGGTTACGGCCAGCAGTACTTC. This chain joins TRBV10-3 and TRBJ2-7; TRBD1 matches 12 bases. CDR3 length: 17 amino acids. Germline V CDR1 and CDR2: ENHRY, SYGVKD. The trim removed 2 bases at V and 8 bases at J, leaving 13 bases unmatched.

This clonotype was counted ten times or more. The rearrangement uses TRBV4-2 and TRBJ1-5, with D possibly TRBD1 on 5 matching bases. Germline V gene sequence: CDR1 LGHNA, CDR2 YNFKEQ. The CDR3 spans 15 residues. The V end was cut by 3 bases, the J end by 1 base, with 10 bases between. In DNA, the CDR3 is TGTGCCAGCAGCCAGGGACCCCCCAGCAATCAGCCCCAGCATTTT. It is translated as CASSQGPPSNQPQHF.

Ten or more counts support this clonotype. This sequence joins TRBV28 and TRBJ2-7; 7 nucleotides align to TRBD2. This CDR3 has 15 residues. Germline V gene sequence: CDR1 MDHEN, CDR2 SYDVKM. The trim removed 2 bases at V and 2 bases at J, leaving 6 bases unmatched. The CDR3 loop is CASSLRGRAPYEQYF. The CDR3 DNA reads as TGTGCCAGCAGTTTAAGAGGGAGGGCCCCCTACGAGCAGTACTTC.

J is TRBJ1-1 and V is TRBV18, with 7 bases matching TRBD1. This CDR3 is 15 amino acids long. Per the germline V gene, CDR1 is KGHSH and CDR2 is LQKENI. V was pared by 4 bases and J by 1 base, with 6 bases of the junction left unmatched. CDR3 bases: TGTGCCAGCTCACGGCTCGGGACAGCGAACACTGAAGCTTTCTTT. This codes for CASSRLGTANTEAFF. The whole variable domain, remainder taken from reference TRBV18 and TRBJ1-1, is NAGVMQNPRHLVRRRGQEARLRCSPMKGHSHVYWYRQLPEEGLKFMVYLQKENIIDESGMPKERFSAEFPKEGPSILRIQQVVRGDSAAYFCASSRLGTANTEAFFGQGTRLTVV.

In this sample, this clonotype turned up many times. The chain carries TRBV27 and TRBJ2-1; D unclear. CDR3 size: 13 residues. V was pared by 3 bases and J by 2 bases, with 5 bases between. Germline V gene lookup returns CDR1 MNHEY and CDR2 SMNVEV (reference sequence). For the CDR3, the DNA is TGTGCCAGCAGTTTTACGCCCTACAATGAGCAGTTCTTC. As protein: CASSFTPYNEQFF.

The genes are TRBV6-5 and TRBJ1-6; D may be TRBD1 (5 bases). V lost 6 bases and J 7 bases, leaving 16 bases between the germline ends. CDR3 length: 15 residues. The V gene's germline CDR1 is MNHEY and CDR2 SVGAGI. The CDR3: CASRKSGKGNSPLHF. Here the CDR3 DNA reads TGTGCCAGCAGAAAATCAGGGAAAGGCAATTCACCCCTCCACTTT.